The clone carrying this TCR beta chain was seen more than once but under ten times. Its target is unknown. The source of the sample is a study of post-analysis software for immune sequencing data. V dropped 4 bases and J dropped 2; count of bases not matched to a gene: 5. The CDR3 spans 14 residues. Germline V gene sequence: CDR1 SGHRS, CDR2 YFSETQ. Every TCR beta cDNA library bore unique molecular identifiers. TCRdb ran MiXCR on the PCR reads and lists one entry per CDR3 protein. The sample includes 450,000 or so distinct CDR3 sequences, under 55% of them seen just once. Study outcomes and limitations: Patients showed TRBV5-6, TRBV5-1 and TRBV20-1 among 4 or 5 TRBV segments more frequent than in controls. Samples made in the same batch grouped tightly together by F measure.

This clonotype originated in a girl aged 10-17 years with multiple sclerosis. Material: blood. V gene TRBV5-1 combines with J gene TRBJ1-2; 7 nucleotides line up with TRBD1. This CDR3 is CASSLRQGNYGYTF. CDR3 nucleotides: TGCGCCAGCAGCCTTCGACAGGGAAACTATGGCTACACCTTC.